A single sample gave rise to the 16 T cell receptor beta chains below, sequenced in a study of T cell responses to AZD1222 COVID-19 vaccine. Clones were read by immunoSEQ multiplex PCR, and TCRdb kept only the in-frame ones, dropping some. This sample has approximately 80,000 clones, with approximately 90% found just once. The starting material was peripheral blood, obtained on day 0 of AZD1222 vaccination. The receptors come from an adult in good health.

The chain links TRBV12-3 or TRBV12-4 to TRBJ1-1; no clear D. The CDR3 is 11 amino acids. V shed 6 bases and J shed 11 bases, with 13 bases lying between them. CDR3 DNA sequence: TGTGCCAGCAGCACGCGAGGCGCGGCTTTCTTT. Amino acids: CASSTRGAAFF.

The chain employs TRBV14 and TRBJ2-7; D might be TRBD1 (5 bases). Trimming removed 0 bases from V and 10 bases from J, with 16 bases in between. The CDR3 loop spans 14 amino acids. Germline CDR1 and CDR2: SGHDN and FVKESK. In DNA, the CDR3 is TGTGCCAGCAGCCAAGATAGGGGCGGCTCTCAACAGTACTTC. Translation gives CASSQDRGGSQQYF.

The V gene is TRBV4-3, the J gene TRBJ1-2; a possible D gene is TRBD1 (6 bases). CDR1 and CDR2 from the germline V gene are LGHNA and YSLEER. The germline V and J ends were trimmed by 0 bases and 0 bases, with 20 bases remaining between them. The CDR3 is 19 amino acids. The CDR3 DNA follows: TGCGCCAGCAGCCAAGACCAGGAGGGGGGTCTCCCCCCTAACTATGGCTACACCTTC. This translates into CASSQDQEGGLPPNYGYTF.

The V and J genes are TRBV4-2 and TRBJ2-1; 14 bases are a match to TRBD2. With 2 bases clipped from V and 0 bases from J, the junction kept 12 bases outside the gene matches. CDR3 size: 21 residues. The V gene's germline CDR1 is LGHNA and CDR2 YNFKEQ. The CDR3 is CASSQQNPGLAGAFSYNEQFF. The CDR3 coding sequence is TGTGCCAGCAGCCAACAAAATCCGGGACTAGCGGGGGCCTTCTCCTACAATGAGCAGTTCTTC.

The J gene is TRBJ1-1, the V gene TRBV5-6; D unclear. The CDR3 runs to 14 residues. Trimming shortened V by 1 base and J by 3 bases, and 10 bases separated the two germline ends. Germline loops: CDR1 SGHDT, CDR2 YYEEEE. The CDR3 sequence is CASSLPVGDTEAFF. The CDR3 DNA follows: TGTGCCAGCAGCTTGCCTGTCGGGGACACTGAAGCTTTCTTT. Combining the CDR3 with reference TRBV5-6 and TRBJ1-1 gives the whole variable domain DAGVTQSPTHLIKTRGQQVTLRCSPKSGHDTVSWYQQALGQGPQFIFQYYEEEERQRGNFPDRFSGHQFPNYSSELNVNALLLGDSALYLCASSLPVGDTEAFFGQGTRLTVV.

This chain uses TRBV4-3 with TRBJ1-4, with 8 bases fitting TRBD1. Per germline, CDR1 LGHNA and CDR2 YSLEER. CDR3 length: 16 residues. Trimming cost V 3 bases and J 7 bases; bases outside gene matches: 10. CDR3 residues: CASSQDRVSDGEKLFF. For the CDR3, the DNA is TGCGCCAGCAGCCAGGACAGGGTTTCAGACGGTGAAAAACTGTTTTTT.

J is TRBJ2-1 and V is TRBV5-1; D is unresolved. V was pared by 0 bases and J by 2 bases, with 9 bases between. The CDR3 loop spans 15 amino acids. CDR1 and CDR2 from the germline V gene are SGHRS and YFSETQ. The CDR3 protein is CASSLGSKTYNEQFF. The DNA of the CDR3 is TGCGCCAGCAGCTTGGGTAGCAAAACCTACAATGAGCAGTTCTTC. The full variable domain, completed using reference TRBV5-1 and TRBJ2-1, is KAGVTQTPRYLIKTRGQQVTLSCSPISGHRSVSWYQQTPGQGLQFLFEYFSETQRNKGNFPGRFSGRQFSNSRSEMNVSTLELGDSALYLCASSLGSKTYNEQFFGPGTRLTVL.

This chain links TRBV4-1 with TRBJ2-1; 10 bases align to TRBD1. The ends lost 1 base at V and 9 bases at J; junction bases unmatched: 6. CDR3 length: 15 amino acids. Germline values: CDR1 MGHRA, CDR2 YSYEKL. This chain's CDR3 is CASSQVGTGVGEQFF. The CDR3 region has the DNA TGCGCCAGCAGCCAAGTCGGGACAGGGGTCGGTGAGCAGTTCTTC.

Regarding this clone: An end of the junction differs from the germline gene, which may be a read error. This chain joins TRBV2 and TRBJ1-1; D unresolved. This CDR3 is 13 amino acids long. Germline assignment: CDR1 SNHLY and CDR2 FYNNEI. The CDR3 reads CASTENLNTEAFF. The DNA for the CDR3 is TGTGCCAGCACTGAAAATTTGAACACTGAAGCTTTCTTT.

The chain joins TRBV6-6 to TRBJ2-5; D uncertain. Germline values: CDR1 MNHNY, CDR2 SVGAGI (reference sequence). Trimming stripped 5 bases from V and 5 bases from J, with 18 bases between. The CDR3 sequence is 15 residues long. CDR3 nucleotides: TGTGCCAGCAGTGTACCGGGCCCGTATACGGAGACCCAGTACTTC. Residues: CASSVPGPYTETQYF.

The CDR3 loop is CASSEMGFNEKLFF. As DNA, the CDR3 is TGTGCCAGCAGTGAAATGGGCTTTAATGAAAAACTGTTTTTT. The chain uses TRBV2 and TRBJ1-4; D gene ambiguous. The length of the CDR3 is 14 residues. Germline-derived CDR1 and CDR2 are SNHLY and FYNNEI. Trimming left V 2 bases short and J 4 bases short, with 8 bases between.

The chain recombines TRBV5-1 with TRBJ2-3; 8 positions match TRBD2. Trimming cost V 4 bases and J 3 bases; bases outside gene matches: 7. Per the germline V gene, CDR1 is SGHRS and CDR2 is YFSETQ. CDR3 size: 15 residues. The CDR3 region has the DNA TGCGCCAGCAGCCTTAGAGCGGGGGTAACAGATACGCAGTATTTT. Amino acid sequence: CASSLRAGVTDTQYF.

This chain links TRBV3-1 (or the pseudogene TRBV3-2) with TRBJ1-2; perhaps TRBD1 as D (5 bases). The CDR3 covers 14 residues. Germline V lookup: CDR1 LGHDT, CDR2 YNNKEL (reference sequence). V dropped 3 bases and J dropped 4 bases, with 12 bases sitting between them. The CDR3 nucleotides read TGTGCCAGCAGCCACGGGGGGGTTGTCTATGGCTACACCTTC. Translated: CASSHGGVVYGYTF.

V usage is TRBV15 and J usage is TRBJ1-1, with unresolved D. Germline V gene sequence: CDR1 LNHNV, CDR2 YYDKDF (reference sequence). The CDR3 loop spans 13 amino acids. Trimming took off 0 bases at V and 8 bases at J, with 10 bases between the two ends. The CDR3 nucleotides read TGTGCCACCAGCAGAGATATCGGACGGGAAGCTTTCTTT. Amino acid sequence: CATSRDIGREAFF.

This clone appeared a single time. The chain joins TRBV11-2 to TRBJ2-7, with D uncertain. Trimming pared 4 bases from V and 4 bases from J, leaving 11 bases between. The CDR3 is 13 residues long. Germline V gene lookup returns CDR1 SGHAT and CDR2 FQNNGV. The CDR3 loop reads CASSSPRQYEQYF. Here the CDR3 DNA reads TGTGCCAGCAGCTCCCCTCGGCAGTACGAGCAGTACTTC.

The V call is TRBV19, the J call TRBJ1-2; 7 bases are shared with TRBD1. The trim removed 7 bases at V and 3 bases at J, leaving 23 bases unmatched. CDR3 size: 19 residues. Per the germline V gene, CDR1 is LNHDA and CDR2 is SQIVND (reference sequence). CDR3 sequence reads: CASTYRGGTAPHEDYGYTF. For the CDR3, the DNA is TGTGCCAGTACCTATAGGGGGGGGACAGCACCTCATGAGGACTATGGCTACACCTTC.